Listed below are T cell receptor beta chains from one sample, sequenced in a study of post-analysis software for immune sequencing data. One entry per CDR3 protein results from TCRdb running MiXCR on the PCR reads. This table has fewer than 900,000 distinct CDR3 sequences, 46% appearing once. The sequencing sample was made of blood. The receptors come from a girl aged 5-17 years with multiple sclerosis. The CDR3 runs from the conserved cysteine through the conserved F or W. A D gene is named only where the DNA matches it firmly. For some rows the clone size is stated as once, few or many, or as a class when expanded; others skip it.

cdr3_aa: CASSLGRGDEQYF
cdr3_nt: TGTGCCAGCAGCCTAGGGAGGGGCGACGAGCAGTACTTC
d_call: TRBD2
v_call: TRBV7-8
clone_size: few
j_call: TRBJ2-7

cdr3_aa: CASSVGHSSYNEQFF
cdr3_nt: TGTGCCAGCAGCGTAGGTCACAGCTCCTACAATGAGCAGTTCTTC
d_call: .
v_call: TRBV9
clone_size: .
j_call: TRBJ2-1

cdr3_aa: CASSPGPGPGNEQFF
cdr3_nt: TGTGCCAGCAGCCCGGGACCCGGGCCGGGCAATGAGCAGTTTTTC
d_call: .
v_call: TRBV13
clone_size: .
j_call: TRBJ2-1

cdr3_aa: CSASLATGSTDTQYF
cdr3_nt: TGCAGTGCTAGTCTTGCAACAGGAAGCACAGATACGCAGTATTTT
d_call: .
v_call: TRBV20-1
clone_size: few
j_call: TRBJ2-3

cdr3_aa: CASRRLLAGPSYEQYF
cdr3_nt: TGTGCCAGCAGACGCCTGCTTGCGGGACCTTCCTACGAGCAGTACTTC
d_call: .
v_call: TRBV6-5
clone_size: few
j_call: TRBJ2-7

cdr3_aa: CASMDGLAGAITDTQYF
cdr3_nt: TGTGCCAGCATGGATGGACTAGCGGGAGCGATCACAGATACGCAGTATTTT
d_call: TRBD2
v_call: TRBV27
clone_size: .
j_call: TRBJ2-3

cdr3_aa: CASSPGTQIGYGYTF
cdr3_nt: TGTGCCAGCAGCCCCGGGACCCAGATAGGCTATGGCTACACCTTC
d_call: .
v_call: TRBV12-3/TRBV12-4
clone_size: .
j_call: TRBJ1-2

cdr3_aa: CSVRDLGAGDTQYF
cdr3_nt: TGCAGCGTTAGGGATCTAGGGGCGGGAGATACGCAGTATTTT
d_call: .
v_call: TRBV29-1
clone_size: few
j_call: TRBJ2-3

cdr3_aa: CASSFLSAGGYTF
cdr3_nt: TGTGCCAGCAGCTTCCTCTCCGCGGGTGGCTACACCTTC
d_call: .
v_call: TRBV3-1
clone_size: .
j_call: TRBJ1-2

cdr3_aa: CATSEELGLSEQYF
cdr3_nt: TGTGCCACCAGCGAAGAACTAGGGCTGTCCGAGCAGTACTTC
d_call: .
v_call: TRBV15
clone_size: few
j_call: TRBJ2-7

cdr3_aa: CASSFGQGVLEETQYF
cdr3_nt: TGTGCCAGCAGCTTTGGACAGGGGGTCTTGGAAGAGACCCAGTACTTC
d_call: TRBD1
v_call: TRBV7-9
clone_size: .
j_call: TRBJ2-5

cdr3_aa: CASSYRTVDYEQYF
cdr3_nt: TGTGCCAGCAGTTACCGGACAGTGGACTACGAGCAGTACTTC
d_call: .
v_call: TRBV6-6
clone_size: few
j_call: TRBJ2-7

cdr3_aa: CASRQNTDTQYF
cdr3_nt: TGTGCCAGCAGGCAGAACACAGATACGCAGTATTTT
d_call: .
v_call: TRBV28
clone_size: .
j_call: TRBJ2-3

cdr3_aa: CASSLPDRRNEQFF
cdr3_nt: TGTGCCAGCAGCCTCCCGGACAGGCGGAATGAGCAGTTCTTC
d_call: TRBD1
v_call: TRBV27
clone_size: few
j_call: TRBJ2-1

cdr3_aa: CASSEMVLAGTYEQYF
cdr3_nt: TGTGCCAGCAGTGAGATGGTTCTAGCGGGGACCTACGAGCAGTACTTC
d_call: TRBD2
v_call: TRBV6-1
clone_size: .
j_call: TRBJ2-7

cdr3_aa: CASSLEGRALDEQYF
cdr3_nt: TGCGCCAGCAGCTTGGAGGGGAGGGCCCTCGACGAGCAGTACTTC
d_call: TRBD2
v_call: TRBV5-1
clone_size: .
j_call: TRBJ2-7

cdr3_aa: CSARGSGSSYNEQFF
cdr3_nt: TGCAGTGCTAGGGGAAGCGGGAGCTCCTACAATGAGCAGTTCTTC
d_call: TRBD2
v_call: TRBV20-1
clone_size: few
j_call: TRBJ2-1

cdr3_aa: CASSEGAGPEQYF
cdr3_nt: TGTGCCAGCAGTGAAGGGGCAGGGCCCGAGCAGTACTTC
d_call: .
v_call: TRBV6-1
clone_size: .
j_call: TRBJ2-7

cdr3_aa: CACSEARYNEQFF
cdr3_nt: TGTGCCTGCAGTGAAGCTCGTTACAATGAGCAGTTCTTC
d_call: .
v_call: TRBV6-1
clone_size: .
j_call: TRBJ2-1

cdr3_aa: CSARDFRLAGGPIGDTQYF
cdr3_nt: TGCAGTGCTAGAGATTTTAGGCTAGCGGGAGGGCCAATCGGGGATACGCAGTATTTT
d_call: TRBD2
v_call: TRBV20-1
clone_size: .
j_call: TRBJ2-3

cdr3_aa: CSAAGTSAYEQYF
cdr3_nt: TGCAGTGCGGCCGGGACTAGCGCCTACGAGCAGTACTTC
d_call: TRBD2
v_call: TRBV20-1
clone_size: few
j_call: TRBJ2-7

cdr3_aa: CASRGAVTPTPLQETQYF
cdr3_nt: TGTGCCAGCCGAGGGGCGGTCACACCTACGCCTCTTCAAGAGACCCAGTACTTC
d_call: .
v_call: TRBV21-1
clone_size: .
j_call: TRBJ2-5